This is a list of T cell receptor beta chains from one sample in a study of PD-L1 blockade in urothelial cancer. Sequenced by immunoSEQ multiplex PCR; TCRdb stores in-frame clones only, minus some. The sample shows tens of thousands of clones, roughly 90% of them seen only once. Sequenced material: PBMCs, taken around atezolizumab (anti-PD-L1) treatment. The receptors here all came from a man between 65 and 85 years old with urothelial cancer. CDR3s include the opening cysteine and the closing phenylalanine or tryptophan. A D gene is named only where the DNA matches it firmly. Only some rows state a clone size, as once, few, many or a class for expanded clones.

clone_size	cdr3_length	v_call	j_call	d_call	cdr3_nt	cdr3_aa
.	11	TRBV6-5	TRBJ1-1	.	TGTGCCAGCAGCCTCGGGACTGAAGCTTTCTTT	CASSLGTEAFF
.	15	TRBV27	TRBJ2-1	TRBD2	TGTGCCAGCAGTGGCACTAGCGGGATAAACAATGAGCAGTTCTTC	CASSGTSGINNEQFF
.	19	TRBV28	TRBJ2-1	TRBD2	TGTGCCAGCAGTTTCTCGCGTAGCGGGAGAGATCCCAATAGGAATGAGCAGTTCTTC	CASSFSRSGRDPNRNEQFF
once	16	TRBV10-3	TRBJ2-1	.	TGTGCCATCAGTGAGGCGGCTACCCTGTCCTACAATGAGCAGTTCTTC	CAISEAATLSYNEQFF
once	15	TRBV6-1	TRBJ1-3	TRBD1	TGTGCCAGCAGTGGAACAGGGGGCACAGGAAACACCATATATTTT	CASSGTGGTGNTIYF
.	15	TRBV6-4	TRBJ1-5	.	TGTGCCAGCAGCCACAGGGCCGGCAGCAATCAGCCCCAGCATTTT	CASSHRAGSNQPQHF
.	14	TRBV6-1	TRBJ2-1	TRBD2	TGTGCCAGCAGTGAGACGGGACTAGCGGGAGGACAGTTCTTC	CASSETGLAGGQFF
.	14	TRBV27	TRBJ1-1	.	TGTGCCAGCAGTTTCTCCACAGGTTCCTTTGAAGCTTTCTTT	CASSFSTGSFEAFF
.	15	TRBV5-1	TRBJ2-3	.	TGCGCCAGCAGCTTGCGACAGCCGCCAGGAGATACGCAGTATTTT	CASSLRQPPGDTQYF
.	15	TRBV6-6	TRBJ2-1	TRBD2	TGTGCCAGCAGGTTTGGCGGGGAGGGTCGCAATGAGCAGTTCTTC	CASRFGGEGRNEQFF
.	14	TRBV14	TRBJ2-7	.	TGTGCCAGCAGCCAAGCCACTAGACCATACGAGCAGTACTTC	CASSQATRPYEQYF
once	13	TRBV28	TRBJ2-5	.	TGTGCCAGCTACTCCCGCCTTGGAGAGACCCAGTACTTC	CASYSRLGETQYF
.	14	TRBV11-1	TRBJ2-7	TRBD1	TGTGCCAGCAGCTTCGGACAGGGGTTTTACGAGCAGTACTTC	CASSFGQGFYEQYF
.	14	TRBV5-1	TRBJ2-7	TRBD1	TGCGCCAGCAGCTCCTCGGGACAGGATTACGAGCAGTACTTC	CASSSSGQDYEQYF
.	14	TRBV27	TRBJ1-5	TRBD1	TGTGCCAGCAGTTCAGGACAGGGGTCCCAGCCCCAGCATTTT	CASSSGQGSQPQHF
.	15	TRBV27	TRBJ2-7	TRBD2	TGTGCCAGCAGTTGGGGCGCGGGAGAGGTCTACGAGCAGTACTTC	CASSWGAGEVYEQYF
.	16	TRBV5-5	TRBJ2-1	TRBD2	TGTGCCAGCAGCTTGGGGTCTAGCGGGAGGTACAATGAGCAGTTCTTC	CASSLGSSGRYNEQFF
once	17	TRBV21-1	TRBJ2-7	.	TGTGCCAGCAGCAAAAATGGAGCGGGAACCCCTCCTAACGAGCAGTACTTC	CASSKNGAGTPPNEQYF
.	13	TRBV5-1	TRBJ1-2	.	TGCGCCAGCATCAGGGGCGAGTACTATGGCTACACCTTC	CASIRGEYYGYTF
.	12	TRBV7-2	TRBJ2-3	.	TGTGCCAGCAGCCAACTAGCAGATACGCAGTATTTT	CASSQLADTQYF
.	15	TRBV9	TRBJ2-7	TRBD2	TGTGCCAGCAGCTTGGGACTAGCGGTAAACTACGAGCAGTACTTC	CASSLGLAVNYEQYF
.	14	TRBV7-2	TRBJ2-7	TRBD2	TGTGCCAGCACGATAGCGGGAGGGCCGTACGAGCAGTACTTC	CASTIAGGPYEQYF
.	17	TRBV15	TRBJ1-1	.	TGTGCCACCAGCACCCATCTGTGGGGGGGAAAAAACACTGAAGCTTTCTTT	CATSTHLWGGKNTEAFF